The 26 T cell receptor beta chains listed next were all sequenced from one sample in a study of CD8 T cells in Susac syndrome. It was with random hexamers that roughly 0.45 to 1 ug RNA was reverse transcribed. One entry per CDR3 protein, called by TCRdb with MiXCR from the immunoSEQ multiplex PCR reads. The sample yields approximately 110,000 distinct CDR3 sequences, about 92% seen once. Sequencing used CD8+ T cells from PBMCs. These receptors all come from a human donor with multiple sclerosis.

This clonotype was observed once. CDR3 nucleotides: TGTGCCAGCAGGGTGAACACAGGCCGTCCACCTTATGGCTACACCTTC. It is translated as CASRVNTGRPPYGYTF. The chain couples TRBV27 to TRBJ1-2; D possibly corresponds to TRBD1 (5 bases). Deletions cut 6 bases from V and 5 bases from J, with 22 bases between. The CDR3 consists of 16 residues. Germline-derived CDR1 and CDR2 are MNHEY and SMNVEV (reference sequence).

This clonotype is a singleton in its sample. This chain links TRBV14 with TRBJ2-1; no clear D gene. This CDR3 comprises 13 residues. V shed 1 base and J shed 10 bases, with 11 bases lying between them. Per germline, CDR1 SGHDN and CDR2 FVKESK. CDR3 protein: CASSQARRSEQFF. In DNA, the CDR3 is TGTGCCAGCAGCCAAGCCCGACGCAGCGAGCAGTTCTTC.

The V call is TRBV7-6, the J call TRBJ2-3; a possible D gene is TRBD2 (6 bases). CDR1 and CDR2 (germline): SGHVS, FNYEAQ. The CDR3 length is 13 residues. Trimming took 3 bases from V and 2 from J, leaving 6 bases between them. CDR3: CASSLGLTDTQYF. In nucleotides, the CDR3 is TGTGCCAGCAGCTTGGGACTCACAGATACGCAGTATTTT.

The chain recombines TRBV27 with TRBJ1-1; D gene unclear. Germline CDR1 reads MNHEY; CDR2 reads SMNVEV (reference sequence). This CDR3 has 14 amino acids. Trimming took off 0 bases at V and 6 bases at J, with 11 bases between the two ends. The CDR3: CASSLSRGSSEAFF. The CDR3 coding sequence is TGTGCCAGCAGTTTATCGCGGGGAAGCTCTGAAGCTTTCTTT.

The chain links TRBV20-1 to TRBJ2-5, with D uncertain. V lost 0 bases to trimming and J lost 1 base, with 12 bases between them. Looked up from germline, CDR1 is DFQATT and CDR2 is SNEGSKA (reference sequence). The CDR3 has 15 amino acids. The CDR3 sequence is CSARDLSGIQETQYF. The CDR3 bases are TGCAGTGCTAGAGATCTCTCGGGTATCCAAGAGACCCAGTACTTC.

The rearrangement joins TRBV7-2 to TRBJ2-7; no firm D call. This CDR3 is built from 11 residues. Deletions cut 4 bases from V and 4 bases from J, with 5 bases between. Germline CDR1 reads SGHTA; CDR2 reads FQGNSA. This CDR3 is CASSSYYEQYV. CDR3 bases: TGTGCCAGCAGCTCCTATTACGAGCAGTACGTC.

The chain couples TRBV24-1 to TRBJ2-3; 8 bases are a match to TRBD1. The CDR3 has 13 residues. Losses at the gene ends were 9 bases for V and 3 bases for J; bases not matched to a gene: 4. CDR1 KGHDR and CDR2 SFDVKD come from the germline V gene. The CDR3 sequence: CATRQGRTDTQYF. Here the CDR3 DNA reads TGTGCCACCCGACAGGGGCGGACAGATACGCAGTATTTT.

The V gene is TRBV2, the J gene TRBJ2-7; D call uncertain. Trimming left V 0 bases short and J 6 bases short, with 18 bases between. Germline assignment: CDR1 SNHLY and CDR2 FYNNEI. The CDR3 consists of 16 residues. CDR3 protein: CASSEAQALTQLEQYV. The CDR3 DNA reads TGTGCCAGCAGTGAAGCGCAGGCCTTGACTCAGCTCGAGCAGTACGTC.

The chain uses TRBV9 and TRBJ2-2; perhaps TRBD2 as D (7 bases). Trimming cost V 3 bases and J 3 bases, with 15 bases left between them. The germline V gene has CDR1 SGDLS and CDR2 YYNGEE. The CDR3 totals 16 residues. CDR3 DNA sequence: TGTGCCAGCAGCGACAGGGCTAGCGGATACACCGGGGAGCTGTTTTTT. Translated: CASSDRASGYTGELFF.

The chain has TRBV24-1 and TRBJ2-3; TRBD1 matches 10 bases. There are 16 residues in the CDR3. J lost 5 bases, V lost 4 bases, and 8 bases had no gene match. Germline V CDR1 and CDR2: KGHDR, SFDVKD. CDR3 region: CATSDIDRGHGDTQYF. In DNA form, the CDR3 reads TGTGCCACCAGTGACATCGACAGGGGGCATGGAGATACGCAGTATTTT.

This clonotype was observed a handful of times. The rearrangement uses TRBV4-2 and TRBJ2-1; D is possibly TRBD2 (6 bases). V was clipped by 1 base and J by 0 bases, with 10 bases between them. Germline CDR1 LGHNA, CDR2 YNFKEQ. The CDR3 is made up of 16 amino acids. The CDR3 region has the DNA TGTGCCAGCAGCCAAGGAGCGGGCAGCTCCTACAATGAGCAGTTCTTC. Its translation is CASSQGAGSSYNEQFF.

The gene calls are TRBV12-3 or TRBV12-4 and TRBJ2-6; no reliable D call. V dropped 6 bases and J dropped 18 bases, with 15 bases sitting between them. CDR3 length equals 11 residues. CDR3 sequence reads: CASSSGILTTF. As DNA, the CDR3 is TGTGCCAGCAGCTCCGGCATTCTTACGACTTTC.

The chain uses TRBV10-3 and TRBJ2-3; D may be TRBD2 (6 bases). V lost 4 bases and J 7 bases, leaving 12 bases between the germline ends. The germline CDR1 and CDR2 sequences are ENHRY and SYGVKD. There are 13 residues in the CDR3. Written as DNA, the CDR3 is TGTGCCATCAGTGTCGTCGGGGGAAATACGCAGTATTTT. This gives the protein CAISVVGGNTQYF.

This chain joins TRBV12-3 or TRBV12-4 and TRBJ2-1, with D possibly matching TRBD1 (6 bases). The CDR3 runs to 14 residues. V was clipped by 5 bases and J by 7 bases, with 15 bases between them. The CDR3, as DNA: TGTGCCAGCAGTGTGAGCAGAACAGGGAATGAGCAGTTCTTC. This translates into CASSVSRTGNEQFF.

The V and J genes are TRBV12-5 and TRBJ2-1, with 8 bases lining up with TRBD1. The V gene's germline CDR1 is LGHNT and CDR2 FRNRAP. The CDR3 is made up of 16 amino acids. V shed 0 bases and J 8 bases; nucleotides not matched to a gene: 9. Here the CDR3 reads CASGLVPKTGDDEQFF. The DNA for the CDR3 is TGTGCTAGTGGTTTGGTTCCTAAGACAGGGGATGATGAGCAGTTCTTC.

The genes are TRBV20-1 and TRBJ2-3, with D uncertain. Trimming removed 3 bases at V and 1 base at J, with 8 bases between. The CDR3 sequence is 13 residues long. Germline CDR1 reads DFQATT; CDR2 reads SNEGSKA (reference sequence). CDR3 in amino acids: CSASVVGTDTQYF. DNA of the CDR3: TGCAGTGCTAGTGTAGTAGGCACAGATACGCAGTATTTT.

Written as DNA, the CDR3 is TGCAGTGCTGCCCGGGGGCCCCATCCCGACTCCTCCTACAATGAGCAGTTCTTC. Translating it yields CSAARGPHPDSSYNEQFF. This chain joins TRBV20-1 and TRBJ2-1, with D perhaps assigned TRBD1 or TRBD2 (6 bases each). The CDR3 has 18 amino acids. V was clipped by 5 bases and J by 0 bases, with 23 bases between them. Germline V lookup: CDR1 DFQATT, CDR2 SNEGSKA (reference sequence).

The chain combines TRBV20-1 with TRBJ1-2; maybe TRBD1 (6 bases). From germline, CDR1 is DFQATT and CDR2 SNEGSKA (reference sequence). The V gene lost 0 bases and the J gene lost 4 bases, with 21 bases spanning the gap. The CDR3 extends over 17 amino acids. CDR3 region: CSARDHWPRGKGYGYTF. The DNA of the CDR3 is TGCAGTGCTAGAGATCATTGGCCCAGGGGAAAAGGCTATGGCTACACCTTC.

J is TRBJ2-4 and V is TRBV27, with TRBD1 as a possible D gene (5 bases). CDR3 length equals 18 residues. CDR1 is MNHEY, CDR2 SMNVEV, per germline (reference sequence). V gave up 4 bases and J gave up 2 bases, with 21 bases separating them. CDR3 region: CASSSSPYGRVSKNIQYF. CDR3 in DNA: TGTGCCAGCAGTTCGTCCCCCTACGGCAGGGTCTCCAAAAACATTCAGTACTTC.

This chain joins TRBV5-1 and TRBJ1-1; D not certain. CDR3 length equals 14 residues. The ends were cut back, 0 bases at V and 5 bases at J, with 11 bases in the middle. The germline V gene encodes CDR1 SGHRS and CDR2 YFSETQ. CDR3 coding DNA: TGCGCCAGCAGCTTGGACAATCCGGGGACTGAAGCTTTCTTT. It translates to CASSLDNPGTEAFF.

The rearrangement joins TRBV29-1 to TRBJ1-1; no firm D call. CDR1 and CDR2 from the germline V gene are SQVTM and ANQGSEA. V shed 7 bases and J shed 1 base, with 13 bases lying between them. CDR3 size: 13 residues. CDR3: CSASLYSNTEAFF. CDR3 nucleotide sequence: TGCAGCGCGTCCCTTTACTCGAACACTGAAGCTTTCTTT.

The chain links TRBV7-6 to TRBJ2-7, with TRBD2 matching over 8 bases. Germline CDR1 reads SGHVS; CDR2 reads FNYEAQ. The CDR3 is 15 residues long. J was trimmed by 7 bases and V by 2 bases; bases with no gene match: 10. CDR3 region: CASSLLVGPGGEQYF. Here the CDR3 DNA reads TGTGCCAGCAGCTTACTCGTAGGTCCGGGAGGGGAGCAGTACTTC.

The rearrangement uses TRBV29-1 and TRBJ2-1; 10 bases line up with TRBD2. The CDR3 loop spans 13 amino acids. V lost 8 bases and J lost 2; bases outside the gene matches: 3. Per germline, CDR1 SQVTM and CDR2 ANQGSEA. The CDR3: CSCSGGAYNEQFF. CDR3 coding DNA: TGCAGCTGCAGCGGGGGGGCCTACAATGAGCAGTTCTTC.

The chain links TRBV29-1 to TRBJ2-5, with D perhaps TRBD2 (6 bases). Germline loops: CDR1 SQVTM, CDR2 ANQGSEA. Trimming left V 4 bases short and J 5 bases short, with 11 bases between. The CDR3 is 12 amino acids. The CDR3 nucleotides are TGCAGCGTTGTAGGGGAGGCGGAGACCCAGTACTTC. Its protein is CSVVGEAETQYF.

The J gene is TRBJ1-5, the V gene TRBV12-3 or TRBV12-4; TRBD1 matches at 7 bases. J lost 2 bases, V lost 1 base, and 8 bases had no gene match. The CDR3 loop spans 17 amino acids. The CDR3 is CASSLGTGLTGNQPQHF. The CDR3, as DNA: TGTGCCAGCAGTTTAGGGACAGGCCTAACGGGCAATCAGCCCCAGCATTTT.

Here the CDR3 reads CSVEEGFRVGEAFF. CDR3 coding DNA: TGCAGCGTTGAAGAAGGATTCCGGGTAGGTGAAGCTTTCTTT. The V call is TRBV29-1, the J call TRBJ1-1; D remains unclear. The CDR3 contains 14 residues. Germline CDR1 and CDR2: SQVTM and ANQGSEA. Trimming pared 0 bases from V and 7 bases from J, leaving 15 bases between.